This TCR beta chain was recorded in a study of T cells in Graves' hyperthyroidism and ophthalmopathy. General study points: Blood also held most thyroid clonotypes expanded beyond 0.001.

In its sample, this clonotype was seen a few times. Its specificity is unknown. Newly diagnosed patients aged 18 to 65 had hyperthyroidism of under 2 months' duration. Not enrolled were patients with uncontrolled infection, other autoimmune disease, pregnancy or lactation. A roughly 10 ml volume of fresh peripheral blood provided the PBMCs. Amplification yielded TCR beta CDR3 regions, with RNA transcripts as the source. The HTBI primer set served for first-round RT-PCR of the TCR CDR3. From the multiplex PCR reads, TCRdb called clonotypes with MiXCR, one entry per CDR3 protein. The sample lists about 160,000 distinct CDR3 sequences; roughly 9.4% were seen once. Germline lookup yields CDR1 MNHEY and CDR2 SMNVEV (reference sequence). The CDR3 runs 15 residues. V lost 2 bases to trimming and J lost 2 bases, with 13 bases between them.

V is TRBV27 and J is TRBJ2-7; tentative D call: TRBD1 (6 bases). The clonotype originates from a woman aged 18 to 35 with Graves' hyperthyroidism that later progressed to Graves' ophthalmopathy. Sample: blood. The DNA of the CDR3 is TGTGCCAGCAGTTTACGACAACAGGGTCCCTACGAGCAGTACTTC. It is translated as CASSLRQQGPYEQYF.